The clone carrying this TCR beta chain was detected only a few times. Antigen unknown. The V gene lost 1 base and the J gene lost 1 base, with 11 bases spanning the gap. The CDR3 loop spans 16 amino acids. CDR1 and CDR2 from the germline V gene are SGHTA and FQGNSA. Each CDR3 protein is one row after TCRdb ran MiXCR on the 5' RACE reads. This table has 350,000 to 500,000 distinct CDR3 sequences, 18% appearing once. The sample belongs to a study of T-cell memory formation after mild COVID-19. Study at large: There were largely donor-specific TCR clusters.

Whole-study findings and limits: Those CD4+ clones that contracted were mainly in CM and EM (CD8+ ones in EMRA).

This receptor was identified in a man aged 18-30 years who had mild COVID-19 (a few samples of this study predate the infection). Cell type and time point are not known. V is TRBV7-2 and J is TRBJ2-1; unclear D gene. Sequencing was carried out using PBMCs or a T cell subset sorted from them (not recorded which). The CDR3 sequence: CASSLGIFPSYNEQFF. The DNA for the CDR3 is TGTGCCAGCAGCTTAGGTATCTTTCCTTCCTACAATGAGCAGTTCTTC. Supplemented by reference TRBV7-2 and TRBJ2-1, the full variable domain reads GAGVSQSPSNKVTEKGKDVELRCDPISGHTALYWYRQSLGQGLEFLIYFQGNSAPDKSGLPSDRFSAERTGGSVSTLTIQRTQQEDSAVYLCASSLGIFPSYNEQFFGPGTRLTVL.